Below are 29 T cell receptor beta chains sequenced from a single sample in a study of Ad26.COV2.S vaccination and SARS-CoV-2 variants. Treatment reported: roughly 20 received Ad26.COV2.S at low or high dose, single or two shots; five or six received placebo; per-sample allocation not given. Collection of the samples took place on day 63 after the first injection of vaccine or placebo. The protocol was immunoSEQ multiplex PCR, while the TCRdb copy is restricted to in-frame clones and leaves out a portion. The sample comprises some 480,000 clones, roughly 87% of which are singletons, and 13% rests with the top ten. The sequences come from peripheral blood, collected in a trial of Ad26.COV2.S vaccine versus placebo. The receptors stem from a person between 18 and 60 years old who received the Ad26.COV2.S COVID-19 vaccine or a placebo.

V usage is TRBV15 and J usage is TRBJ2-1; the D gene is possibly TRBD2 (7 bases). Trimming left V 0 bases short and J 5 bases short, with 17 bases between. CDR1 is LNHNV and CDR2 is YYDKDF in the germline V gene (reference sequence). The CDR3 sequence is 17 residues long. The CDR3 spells CATSRDRGARTDNEQFF. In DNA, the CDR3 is TGTGCCACCAGCAGAGATCGGGGGGCTCGAACGGACAATGAGCAGTTCTTC.

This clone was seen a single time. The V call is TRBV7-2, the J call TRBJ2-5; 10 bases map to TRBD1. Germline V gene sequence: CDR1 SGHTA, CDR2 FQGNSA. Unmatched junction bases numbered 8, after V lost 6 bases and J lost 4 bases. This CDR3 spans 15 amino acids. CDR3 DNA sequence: TGTGCCAGCAGTTCCAGACAGGGGGCGAGAGAGACCCAGTACTTC. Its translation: CASSSRQGARETQYF. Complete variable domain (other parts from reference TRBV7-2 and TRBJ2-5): GAGVSQSPSNKVTEKGKDVELRCDPISGHTALYWYRQSLGQGLEFLIYFQGNSAPDKSGLPSDRFSAERTGGSVSTLTIQRTQQEDSAVYLCASSSRQGARETQYFGPGTRLLVL.

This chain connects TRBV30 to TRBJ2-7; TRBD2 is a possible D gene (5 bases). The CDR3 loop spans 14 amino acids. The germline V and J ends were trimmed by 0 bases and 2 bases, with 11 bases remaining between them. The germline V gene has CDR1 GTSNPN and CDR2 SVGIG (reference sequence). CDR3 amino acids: CAWSVGGITYEQYF. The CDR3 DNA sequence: TGTGCCTGGAGTGTTGGAGGTATCACCTACGAGCAGTACTTC.

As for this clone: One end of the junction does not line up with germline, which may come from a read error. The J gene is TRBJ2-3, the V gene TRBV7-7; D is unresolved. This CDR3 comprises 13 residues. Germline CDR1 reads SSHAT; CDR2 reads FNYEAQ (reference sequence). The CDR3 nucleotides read TGTGCTAGCAGCGCCGGACCCACAGATACGCAGTATTTT. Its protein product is CASSAGPTDTQYF.

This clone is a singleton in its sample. CDR3 coding DNA: TGCGCCAGCAGCTTGTTAGCAGGGCTTCGGAGTGAGCAGTTCTTC. Encoded protein: CASSLLAGLRSEQFF. This chain connects TRBV5-1 to TRBJ2-1; TRBD1 is a possible D gene (5 bases). CDR3 length: 15 residues. V lost 1 base to trimming and J lost 9 bases, with 17 bases between them. Germline V gives CDR1 SGHRS, CDR2 YFSETQ.

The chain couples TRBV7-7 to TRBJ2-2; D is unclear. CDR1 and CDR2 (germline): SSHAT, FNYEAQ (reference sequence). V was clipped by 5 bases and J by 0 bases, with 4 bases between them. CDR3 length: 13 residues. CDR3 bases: TGTGCCAGCAGCCCTTCGAACACCGGGGAGCTGTTTTTT. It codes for CASSPSNTGELFF.

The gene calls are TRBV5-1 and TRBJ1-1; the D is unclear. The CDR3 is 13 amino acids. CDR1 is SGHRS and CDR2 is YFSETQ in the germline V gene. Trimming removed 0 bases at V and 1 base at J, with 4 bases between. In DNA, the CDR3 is TGCGCCAGCAGCTTGGATCCGAACACTGAAGCTTTCTTT. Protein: CASSLDPNTEAFF. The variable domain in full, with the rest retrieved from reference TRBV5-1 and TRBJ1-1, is KAGVTQTPRYLIKTRGQQVTLSCSPISGHRSVSWYQQTPGQGLQFLFEYFSETQRNKGNFPGRFSGRQFSNSRSEMNVSTLELGDSALYLCASSLDPNTEAFFGQGTRLTVV.

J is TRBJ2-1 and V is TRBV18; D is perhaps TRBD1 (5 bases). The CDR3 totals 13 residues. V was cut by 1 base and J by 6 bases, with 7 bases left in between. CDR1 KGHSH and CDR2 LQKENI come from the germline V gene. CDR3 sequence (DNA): TGTGCCAGCTCACCACGGCAGGGCAATGAGCAGTTCTTC. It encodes CASSPRQGNEQFF.

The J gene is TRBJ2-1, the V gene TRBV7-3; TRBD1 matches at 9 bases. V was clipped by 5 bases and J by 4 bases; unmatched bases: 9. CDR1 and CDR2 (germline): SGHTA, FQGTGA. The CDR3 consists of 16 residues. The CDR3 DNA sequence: TGTGCCAGCAGCGCCTCATCCGGGACAGGGTACAATGAGCAGTTCTTC. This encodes CASSASSGTGYNEQFF.

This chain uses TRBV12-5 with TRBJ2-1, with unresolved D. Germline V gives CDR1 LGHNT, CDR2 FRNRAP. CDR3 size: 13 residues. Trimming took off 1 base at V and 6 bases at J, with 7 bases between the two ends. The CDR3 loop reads CASGLGRINEQFF. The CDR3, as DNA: TGTGCTAGTGGTTTGGGGCGGATCAATGAGCAGTTCTTC.

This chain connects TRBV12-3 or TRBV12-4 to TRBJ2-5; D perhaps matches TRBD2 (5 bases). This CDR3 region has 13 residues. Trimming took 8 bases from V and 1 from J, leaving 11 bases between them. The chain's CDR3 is CASGRPTQETQYF. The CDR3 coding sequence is TGTGCCAGCGGGAGACCCACCCAAGAGACCCAGTACTTC.

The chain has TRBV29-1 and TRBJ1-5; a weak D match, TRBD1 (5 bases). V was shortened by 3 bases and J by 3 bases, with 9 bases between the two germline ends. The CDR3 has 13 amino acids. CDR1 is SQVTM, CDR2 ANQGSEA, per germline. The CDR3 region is CSVEEGNNQPQHF. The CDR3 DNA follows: TGCAGCGTTGAGGAGGGGAACAATCAGCCCCAGCATTTT.

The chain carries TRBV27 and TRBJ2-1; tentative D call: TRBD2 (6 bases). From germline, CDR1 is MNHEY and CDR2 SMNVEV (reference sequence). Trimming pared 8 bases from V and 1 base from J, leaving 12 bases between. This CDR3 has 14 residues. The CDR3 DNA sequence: TGTGCCAGCGCCGGGAGAAGGTCCTACAATGAGCAGTTCTTC. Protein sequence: CASAGRRSYNEQFF.

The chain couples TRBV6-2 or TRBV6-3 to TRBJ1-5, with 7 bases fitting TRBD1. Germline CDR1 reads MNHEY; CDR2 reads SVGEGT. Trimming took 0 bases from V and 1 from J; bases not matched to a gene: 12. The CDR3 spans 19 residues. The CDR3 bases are TGTGCCAGCAGTTACTCACAATCAGGGGGTAAGGGAAGCAATCAGCCCCAGCATTTT. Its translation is CASSYSQSGGKGSNQPQHF.

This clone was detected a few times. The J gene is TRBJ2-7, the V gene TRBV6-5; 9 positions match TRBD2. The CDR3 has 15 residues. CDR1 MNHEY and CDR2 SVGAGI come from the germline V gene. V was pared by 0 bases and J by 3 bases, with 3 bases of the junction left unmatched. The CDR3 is CASSYSGGGGYEQYF. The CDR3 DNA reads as TGTGCCAGCAGTTACTCAGGCGGGGGGGGCTACGAGCAGTACTTC.

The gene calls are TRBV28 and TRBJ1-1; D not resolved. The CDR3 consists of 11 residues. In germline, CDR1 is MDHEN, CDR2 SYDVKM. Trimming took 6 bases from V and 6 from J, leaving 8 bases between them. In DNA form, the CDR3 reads TGTGCCAGCAGCCCGGGGTCTGAAGCTTTCTTT. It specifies CASSPGSEAFF.

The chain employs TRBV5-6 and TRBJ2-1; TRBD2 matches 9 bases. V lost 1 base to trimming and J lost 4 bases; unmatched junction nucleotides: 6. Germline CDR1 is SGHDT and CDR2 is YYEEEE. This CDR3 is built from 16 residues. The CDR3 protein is CASSLFPAGGYNEQFF. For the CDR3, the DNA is TGTGCCAGCAGCTTGTTTCCAGCGGGAGGATACAATGAGCAGTTCTTC.

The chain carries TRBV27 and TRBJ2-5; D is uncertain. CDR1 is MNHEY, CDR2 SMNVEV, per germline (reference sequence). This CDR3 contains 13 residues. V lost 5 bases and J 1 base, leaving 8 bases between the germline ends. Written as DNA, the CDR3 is TGTGCCAGCAGTCCCCGCCGCCAAGAGACCCAGTACTTC. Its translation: CASSPRRQETQYF.

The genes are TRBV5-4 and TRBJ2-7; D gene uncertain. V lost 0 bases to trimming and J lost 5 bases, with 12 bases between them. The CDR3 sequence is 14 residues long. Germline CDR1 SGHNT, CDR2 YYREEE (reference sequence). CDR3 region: CASSLEVVSDEQYF. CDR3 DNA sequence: TGTGCCAGCAGCTTGGAAGTAGTTTCCGACGAGCAGTACTTC.

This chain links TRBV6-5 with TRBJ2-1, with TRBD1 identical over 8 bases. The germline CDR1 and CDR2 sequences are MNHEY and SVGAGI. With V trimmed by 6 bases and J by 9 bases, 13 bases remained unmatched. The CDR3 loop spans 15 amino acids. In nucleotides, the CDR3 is TGTGCCAGCAGGCCCCCCAGGGGGCCCCTTAGTGAGCAGTTCTTC. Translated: CASRPPRGPLSEQFF.

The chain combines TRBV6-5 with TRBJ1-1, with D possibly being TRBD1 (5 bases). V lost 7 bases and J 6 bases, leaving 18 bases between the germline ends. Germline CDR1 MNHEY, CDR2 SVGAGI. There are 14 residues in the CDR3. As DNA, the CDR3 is TGTGCCAGCACCAGTATGGGGCCTGCGGCTGAAGCTTTCTTT. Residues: CASTSMGPAAEAFF.

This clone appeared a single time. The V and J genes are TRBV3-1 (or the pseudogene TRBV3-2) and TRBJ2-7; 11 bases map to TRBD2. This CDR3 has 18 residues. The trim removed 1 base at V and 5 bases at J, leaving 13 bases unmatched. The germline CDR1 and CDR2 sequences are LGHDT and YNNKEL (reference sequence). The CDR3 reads CASSQGLIAGGPGNEQYF. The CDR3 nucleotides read TGTGCCAGCAGCCAAGGCCTAATAGCGGGAGGGCCTGGGAACGAGCAGTACTTC.

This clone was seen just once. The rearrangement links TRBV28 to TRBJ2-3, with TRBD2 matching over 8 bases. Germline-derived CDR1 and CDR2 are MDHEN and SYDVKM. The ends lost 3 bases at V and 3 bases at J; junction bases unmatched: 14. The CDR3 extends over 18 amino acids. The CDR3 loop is CASSFGPPVAGRTDTQYF. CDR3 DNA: TGTGCCAGCAGTTTTGGGCCCCCGGTAGCGGGGAGAACAGATACGCAGTATTTT.

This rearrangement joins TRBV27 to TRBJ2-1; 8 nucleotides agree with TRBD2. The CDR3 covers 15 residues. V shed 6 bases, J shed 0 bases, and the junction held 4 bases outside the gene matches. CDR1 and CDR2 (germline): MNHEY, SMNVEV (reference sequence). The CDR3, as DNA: TGTGCCAGCAGCTCTAGCGGGTCCTCCTACAATGAGCAGTTCTTC. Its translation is CASSSSGSSYNEQFF.

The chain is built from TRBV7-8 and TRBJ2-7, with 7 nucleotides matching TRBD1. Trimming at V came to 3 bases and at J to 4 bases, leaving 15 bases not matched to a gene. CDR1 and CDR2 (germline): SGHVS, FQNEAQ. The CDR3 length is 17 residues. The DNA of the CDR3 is TGTGCCAGCAGCTTTAGGAGTTGGGGACAGTCTTATTACGAGCAGTACTTC. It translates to CASSFRSWGQSYYEQYF. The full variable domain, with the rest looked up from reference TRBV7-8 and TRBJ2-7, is GAGVSQSPRYKVAKRGQDVALRCDPISGHVSLFWYQQALGQGPEFLTYFQNEAQLDKSGLPSDRFFAERPEGSVSTLKIQRTQQEDSAVYLCASSFRSWGQSYYEQYFGPGTRLTVT.

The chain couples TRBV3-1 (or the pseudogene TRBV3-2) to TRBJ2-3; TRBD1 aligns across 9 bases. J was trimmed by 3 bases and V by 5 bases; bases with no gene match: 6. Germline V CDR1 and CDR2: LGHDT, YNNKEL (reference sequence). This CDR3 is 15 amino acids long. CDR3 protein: CASSIQGQGTDTQYF. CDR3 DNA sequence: TGTGCCAGCAGCATTCAGGGACAGGGAACAGATACGCAGTATTTT.

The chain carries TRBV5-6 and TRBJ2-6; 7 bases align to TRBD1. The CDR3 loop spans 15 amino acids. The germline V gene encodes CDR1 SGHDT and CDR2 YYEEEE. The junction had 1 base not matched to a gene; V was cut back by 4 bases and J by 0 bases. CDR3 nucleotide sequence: TGTGCCAGCAGCCCAGGGGGCTCTGGGGCCAACGTCCTGACTTTC. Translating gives CASSPGGSGANVLTF.

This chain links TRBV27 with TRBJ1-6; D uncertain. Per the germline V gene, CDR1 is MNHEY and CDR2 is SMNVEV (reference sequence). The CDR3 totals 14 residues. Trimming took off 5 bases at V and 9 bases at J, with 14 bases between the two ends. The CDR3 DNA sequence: TGTGCCAGCAGTCGAACGGGGATTGGTTCACCCCTCCACTTT. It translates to CASSRTGIGSPLHF.

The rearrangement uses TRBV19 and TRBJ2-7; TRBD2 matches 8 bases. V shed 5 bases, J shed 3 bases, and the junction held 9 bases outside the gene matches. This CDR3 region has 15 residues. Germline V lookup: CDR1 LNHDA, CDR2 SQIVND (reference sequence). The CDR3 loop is CASSRGAGDGYEQYF. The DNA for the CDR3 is TGTGCCAGTAGTCGGGGAGCGGGAGATGGCTACGAGCAGTACTTC.